Sequencing of this T cell receptor beta chain was carried out in a study of T cells after yellow fever vaccination. In its sample, this clonotype was seen a few times. What it binds is not known. Study-level points and caveats: Weaker in magnitude, the secondary response showed a faster peak on day 5 versus 15. It was a small share of clonotypes that appeared in both CD4 and CD8 compartments. A large majority of primary-vaccination clones showed up again after the booster (96% CD4, 88% CD8).

Germline V gene sequence: CDR1 DFQATT, CDR2 SNEGSKA (reference sequence). V trimming: 2 bases; J trimming: 2 bases; junction bases outside the gene matches: 18. This CDR3 has 19 amino acids. It was through 5'RACE template switching that TCR cDNA was made, with a universal primer site and UMIs added. TCRdb re-derived calls from the 5' RACE reads in MiXCR, one entry per CDR3 protein. The table records about 630,000 distinct CDR3 sequences, 12% of them present only once. This TCR was sampled from a man aged 25 to 40 who received the YFV17D yellow fever vaccine. The sample was PBMCs, taken on the day of the yellow fever booster vaccination. J is TRBJ2-1 and V is TRBV20-1; 7 positions match TRBD2. The CDR3 nucleotides are TGCAGTGCTAGACCGAGACCCGCGACTAGCCAGAGTGCCTACAATGAGCAGTTCTTC. Translating it yields CSARPRPATSQSAYNEQFF.